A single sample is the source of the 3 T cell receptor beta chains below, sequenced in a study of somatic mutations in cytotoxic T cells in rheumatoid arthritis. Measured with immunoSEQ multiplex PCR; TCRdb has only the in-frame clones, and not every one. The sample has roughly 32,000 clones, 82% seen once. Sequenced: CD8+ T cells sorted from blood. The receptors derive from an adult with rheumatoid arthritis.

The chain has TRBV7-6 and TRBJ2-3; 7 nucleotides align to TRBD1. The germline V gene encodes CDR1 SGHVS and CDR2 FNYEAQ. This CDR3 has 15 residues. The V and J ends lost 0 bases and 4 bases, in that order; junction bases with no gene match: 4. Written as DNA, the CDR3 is TGTGCCAGCAGCTTAGCGAGCAGGGGGTCAGATACGCAGTATTTT. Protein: CASSLASRGSDTQYF.

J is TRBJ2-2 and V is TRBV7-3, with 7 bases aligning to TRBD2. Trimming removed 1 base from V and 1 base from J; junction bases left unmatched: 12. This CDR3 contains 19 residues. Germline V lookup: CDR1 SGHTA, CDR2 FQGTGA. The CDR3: CASSLRGGWASVNTGELFF. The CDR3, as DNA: TGTGCCAGCAGCTTAAGGGGGGGATGGGCTAGCGTGAACACCGGGGAGCTGTTTTTT.

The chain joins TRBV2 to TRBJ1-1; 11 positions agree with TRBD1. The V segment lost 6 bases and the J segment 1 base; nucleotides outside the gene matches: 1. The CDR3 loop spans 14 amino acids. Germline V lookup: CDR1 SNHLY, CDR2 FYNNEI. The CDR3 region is CASRGQGGNTEAFF. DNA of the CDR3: TGTGCCAGCAGGGGACAGGGGGGGAACACTGAAGCTTTCTTT.